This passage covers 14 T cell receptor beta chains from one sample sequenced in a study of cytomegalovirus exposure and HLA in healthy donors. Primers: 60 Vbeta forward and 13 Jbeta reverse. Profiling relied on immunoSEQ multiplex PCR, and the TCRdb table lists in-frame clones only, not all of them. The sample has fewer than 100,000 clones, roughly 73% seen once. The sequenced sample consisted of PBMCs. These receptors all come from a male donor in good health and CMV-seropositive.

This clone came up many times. CDR3 region: CASSEPRRQGGCTGELFF. CDR3 nucleotide sequence: TGTGCCAGCAGCGAACCCCGGCGGCAGGGAGGCTGCACCGGGGAGCTGTTTTTT. The chain couples TRBV21-1 to TRBJ2-2; TRBD2, the table's D call, was not compared with the DNA. TRBV21-1 is noted as a pseudogene. The CDR3 loop spans 18 amino acids.

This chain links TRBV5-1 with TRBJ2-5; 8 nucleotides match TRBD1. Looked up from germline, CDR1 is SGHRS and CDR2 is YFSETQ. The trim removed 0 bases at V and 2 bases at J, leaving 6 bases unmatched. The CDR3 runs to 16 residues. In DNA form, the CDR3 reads TGCGCCAGCAGCTTGGGGGTTGGACAGGGACAAGAGACCCAGTACTTC. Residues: CASSLGVGQGQETQYF.

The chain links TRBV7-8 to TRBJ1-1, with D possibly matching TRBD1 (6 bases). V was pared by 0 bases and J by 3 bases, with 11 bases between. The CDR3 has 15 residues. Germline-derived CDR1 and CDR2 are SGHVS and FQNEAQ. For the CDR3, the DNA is TGTGCCAGCAGCTTAGCGGGGGCGATTTACACTGAAGCTTTCTTT. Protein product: CASSLAGAIYTEAFF.

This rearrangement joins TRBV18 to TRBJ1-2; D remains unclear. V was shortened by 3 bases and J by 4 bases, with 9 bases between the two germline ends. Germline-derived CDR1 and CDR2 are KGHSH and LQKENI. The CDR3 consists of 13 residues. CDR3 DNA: TGTGCCAGCTCACCGAACGGAGTCTATGGCTACACCTTC. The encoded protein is CASSPNGVYGYTF.

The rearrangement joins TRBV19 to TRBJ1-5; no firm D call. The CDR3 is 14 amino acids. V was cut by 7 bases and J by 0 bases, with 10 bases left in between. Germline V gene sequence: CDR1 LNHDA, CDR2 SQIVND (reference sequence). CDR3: CASNIGVSNQPQHF. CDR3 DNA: TGTGCCAGTAATATCGGGGTTAGCAATCAGCCCCAGCATTTT.

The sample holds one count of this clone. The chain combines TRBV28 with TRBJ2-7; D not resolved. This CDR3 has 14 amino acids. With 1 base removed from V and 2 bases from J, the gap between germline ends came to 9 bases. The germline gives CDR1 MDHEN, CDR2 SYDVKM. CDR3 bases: TGTGCCAGCAGTTTATCAGTGGCCCCCTACGAGCAGTACTTC. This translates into CASSLSVAPYEQYF.

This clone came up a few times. The CDR3 spells CAWSKDWSHSGNTIYF. CDR3 DNA: TGTGCCTGGAGTAAGGATTGGAGCCACTCTGGAAACACCATATATTTT. This rearrangement joins TRBV30 to TRBJ1-3; D unclear. The V and J ends lost 2 bases and 0 bases respectively, with 14 bases between them. CDR3 length equals 16 residues. In germline, CDR1 is GTSNPN, CDR2 SVGIG (reference sequence).

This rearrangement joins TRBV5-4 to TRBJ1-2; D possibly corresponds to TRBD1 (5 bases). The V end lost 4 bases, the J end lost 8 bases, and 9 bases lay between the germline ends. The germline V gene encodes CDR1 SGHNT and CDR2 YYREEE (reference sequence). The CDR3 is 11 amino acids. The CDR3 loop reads CASSRGDGYTF. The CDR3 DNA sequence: TGTGCCAGCAGCAGGGGCGACGGCTACACCTTC.

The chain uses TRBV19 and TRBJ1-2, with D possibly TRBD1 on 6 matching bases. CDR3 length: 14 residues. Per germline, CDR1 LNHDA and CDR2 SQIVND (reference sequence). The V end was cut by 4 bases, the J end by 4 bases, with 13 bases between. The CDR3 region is CASSTLRGSYGYTF. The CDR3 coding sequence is TGTGCCAGTAGTACCCTCAGGGGTAGCTATGGCTACACCTTC.

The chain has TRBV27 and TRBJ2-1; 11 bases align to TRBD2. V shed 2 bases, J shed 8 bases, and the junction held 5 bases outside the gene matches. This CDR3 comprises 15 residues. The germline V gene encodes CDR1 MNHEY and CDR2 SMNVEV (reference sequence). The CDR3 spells CASSLRLAGGYEQFF. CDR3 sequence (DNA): TGTGCCAGCAGTTTAAGGCTAGCGGGAGGCTATGAGCAGTTCTTC.

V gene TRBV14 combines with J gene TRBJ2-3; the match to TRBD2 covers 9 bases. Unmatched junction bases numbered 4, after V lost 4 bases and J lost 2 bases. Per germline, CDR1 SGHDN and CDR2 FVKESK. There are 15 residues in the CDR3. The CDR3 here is CASSRLAGLTDTQYF. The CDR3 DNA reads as TGTGCCAGCAGCCGCCTAGCGGGACTCACAGATACGCAGTATTTT.

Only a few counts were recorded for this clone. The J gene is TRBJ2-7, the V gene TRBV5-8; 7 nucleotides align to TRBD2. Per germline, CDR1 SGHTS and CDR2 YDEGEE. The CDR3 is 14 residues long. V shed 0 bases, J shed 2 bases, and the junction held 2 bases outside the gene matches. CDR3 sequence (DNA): TGTGCCAGCAGCTTGGAGGGGAGGGCCTACGAGCAGTACTTC. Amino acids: CASSLEGRAYEQYF.

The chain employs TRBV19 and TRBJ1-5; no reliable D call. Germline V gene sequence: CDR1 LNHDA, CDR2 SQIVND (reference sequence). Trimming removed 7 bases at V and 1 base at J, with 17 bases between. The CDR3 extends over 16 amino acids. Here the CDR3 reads CASTSRSGPSNQPQHF. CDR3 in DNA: TGTGCCAGTACCTCCCGATCTGGGCCGAGCAATCAGCCCCAGCATTTT.

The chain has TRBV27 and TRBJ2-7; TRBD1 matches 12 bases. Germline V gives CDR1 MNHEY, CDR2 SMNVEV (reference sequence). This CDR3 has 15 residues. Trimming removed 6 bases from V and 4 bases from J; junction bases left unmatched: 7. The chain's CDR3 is CASRPGTGGKYEQYF. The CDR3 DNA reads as TGTGCCAGCAGACCCGGGACAGGGGGCAAGTACGAGCAGTACTTC.